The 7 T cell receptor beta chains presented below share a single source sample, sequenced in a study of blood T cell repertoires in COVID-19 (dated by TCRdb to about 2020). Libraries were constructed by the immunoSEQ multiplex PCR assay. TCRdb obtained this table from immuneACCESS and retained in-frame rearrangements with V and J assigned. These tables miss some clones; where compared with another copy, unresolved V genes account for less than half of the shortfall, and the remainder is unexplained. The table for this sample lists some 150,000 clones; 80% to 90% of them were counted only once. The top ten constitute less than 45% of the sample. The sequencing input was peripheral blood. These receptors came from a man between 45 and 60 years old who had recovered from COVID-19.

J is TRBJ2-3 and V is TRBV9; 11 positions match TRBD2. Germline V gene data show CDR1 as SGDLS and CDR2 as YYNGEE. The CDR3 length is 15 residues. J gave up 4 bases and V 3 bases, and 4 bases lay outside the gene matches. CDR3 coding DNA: TGTGCCAGCAGCGCTAGCGGGGGGCGGGCAGATACGCAGTATTTT. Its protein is CASSASGGRADTQYF.

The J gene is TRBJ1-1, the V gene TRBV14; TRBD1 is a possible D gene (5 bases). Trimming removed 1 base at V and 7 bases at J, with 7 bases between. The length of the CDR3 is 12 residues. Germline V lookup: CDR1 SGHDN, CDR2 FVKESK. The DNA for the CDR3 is TGTGCCAGCAGCCAAGTCAGGGATGAAGCTTTCTTT. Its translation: CASSQVRDEAFF.

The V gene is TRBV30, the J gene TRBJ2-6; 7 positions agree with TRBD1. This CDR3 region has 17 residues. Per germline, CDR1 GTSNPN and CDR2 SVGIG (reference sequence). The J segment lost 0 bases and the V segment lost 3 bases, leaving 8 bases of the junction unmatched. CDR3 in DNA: TGTGCCTGGAGGGGGGACAGCCAAATCTCTGGGGCCAACGTCCTGACTTTC. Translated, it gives CAWRGDSQISGANVLTF.

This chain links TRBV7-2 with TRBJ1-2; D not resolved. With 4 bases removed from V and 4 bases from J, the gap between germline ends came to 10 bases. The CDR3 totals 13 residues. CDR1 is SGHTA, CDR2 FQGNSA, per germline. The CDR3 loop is CASSSPEFYGYTF. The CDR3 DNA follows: TGTGCCAGCAGCTCGCCGGAGTTCTATGGCTACACCTTC.

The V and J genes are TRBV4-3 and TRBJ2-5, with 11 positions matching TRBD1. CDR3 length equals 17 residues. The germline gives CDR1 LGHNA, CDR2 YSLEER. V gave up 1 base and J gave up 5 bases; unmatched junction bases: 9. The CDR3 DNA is TGCGCCAGCAGCCAAGGGACCCGGACAGGGGGCCTGGAGACCCAGTACTTC. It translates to CASSQGTRTGGLETQYF.

CDR3 residues: CASSDRVSTDTQYF. DNA of the CDR3: TGTGCCAGCAGTGACAGGGTTAGCACAGATACGCAGTATTTT. The chain combines TRBV2 with TRBJ2-3; D perhaps matches TRBD1 (5 bases). CDR3 length: 14 residues. V lost 3 bases and J 0 bases, leaving 7 bases between the germline ends. Looked up from germline, CDR1 is SNHLY and CDR2 is FYNNEI.

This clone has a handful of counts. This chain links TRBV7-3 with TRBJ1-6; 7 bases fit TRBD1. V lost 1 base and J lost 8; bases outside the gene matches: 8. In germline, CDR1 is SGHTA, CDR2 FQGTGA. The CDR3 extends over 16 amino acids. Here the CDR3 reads CASSLNPTGNYSPLHF. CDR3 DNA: TGTGCCAGCAGCTTAAATCCGACAGGGAACTATTCACCCCTCCACTTT.